Shown below are 4 T cell receptor beta chains from a single sample sequenced in a study of blood T cells in healthy people across ages. A J-beta primer mix and a sample-barcoded 5' primer were used in a second PCR of about 7 to 12 cycles. Using its own MiXCR run on the 5' RACE reads, TCRdb lists one record per CDR3 protein. The sample holds roughly 1,500,000 distinct CDR3 sequences, roughly 32% seen once. The sample taken for sequencing was blood. Every receptor here comes from a woman in her 30s in good health.

The V call is TRBV2, the J call TRBJ2-7, with TRBD2 matching 8 bases. The germline gives CDR1 SNHLY, CDR2 FYNNEI. After removal of 4 bases from V and 2 bases from J, the junction contained 4 bases not matched to a gene. The CDR3 totals 14 residues. In DNA, the CDR3 is TGTGCCAGCAGTGGGCGGGGGGCGGCCTACGAGCAGTACTTC. This gives the protein CASSGRGAAYEQYF.

This rearrangement joins TRBV6-2 or TRBV6-3 to TRBJ1-1; no clear D. Trimming pared 3 bases from V and 1 base from J, leaving 3 bases between. Germline CDR1 reads MNHEY; CDR2 reads SVGEGT. The CDR3 is 12 amino acids. In nucleotides, the CDR3 is TGTGCCAGCAGTTATACGAACACTGAAGCTTTCTTT. It is translated as CASSYTNTEAFF.

The genes are TRBV18 and TRBJ2-7; 7 bases match TRBD1. Germline assignment: CDR1 KGHSH and CDR2 LQKENI. The junction had 6 bases not matched to a gene; V was cut back by 4 bases and J by 0 bases. The CDR3 consists of 15 residues. CDR3 residues: CASSLDRAPSYEQYF. The DNA for the CDR3 is TGTGCCAGCTCACTCGACAGGGCCCCCTCCTACGAGCAGTACTTC.

At least ten counts were recorded for this clonotype. The chain recombines TRBV11-1 with TRBJ2-1; 9 bases are shared with TRBD2. This CDR3 is built from 15 residues. The V and J ends lost 1 base and 8 bases, in that order; junction bases with no gene match: 6. The germline V gene encodes CDR1 SGHAT and CDR2 FQDESV (reference sequence). CDR3 loop: CASSLELAGLDEQFF. The CDR3 DNA is TGTGCCAGCAGCTTAGAGCTAGCGGGGCTCGATGAGCAGTTCTTC.